A single sample gave rise to the 5 T cell receptor beta chains below, sequenced in a study of siplizumab effects on memory and regulatory T cells. Profiling relied on immunoSEQ multiplex PCR, and the TCRdb table lists in-frame clones only, not all of them. The sample records approximately 110,000 clones, 93% being singletons. The sequenced material came from CD4+ T cells sorted from blood. These receptors were obtained from a human donor in good health.

V gene TRBV6-1 combines with J gene TRBJ2-2; TRBD2 matches 7 bases. Germline V gene lookup returns CDR1 MNHNS and CDR2 SASEGT. This CDR3 region has 16 residues. With V trimmed by 4 bases and J by 4 bases, 9 bases remained unmatched. The CDR3 sequence: CASSVQGAGVTGELFF. In nucleotides, the CDR3 is TGTGCCAGCAGTGTTCAGGGCGCGGGGGTCACCGGGGAGCTGTTTTTT.

The chain links TRBV5-1 to TRBJ1-1; 8 nucleotides agree with TRBD1. The CDR3 has 16 amino acids. Germline CDR1 SGHRS, CDR2 YFSETQ. V shed 4 bases and J 1 base; nucleotides not matched to a gene: 9. The CDR3 nucleotides read TGCGCCAGCAGCATCAATGGACAGGGTTCGAACACTGAAGCTTTCTTT. It encodes CASSINGQGSNTEAFF.

This clone was picked up a small number of times. This chain uses TRBV5-1 with TRBJ2-1; D could derive from TRBD1 or TRBD2 (5 bases each). Looked up from germline, CDR1 is SGHRS and CDR2 is YFSETQ. The CDR3 length is 14 residues. V dropped 0 bases and J dropped 5 bases, with 9 bases sitting between them. This chain's CDR3 is CASSLERGNNEQFF. The DNA of the CDR3 is TGCGCCAGCAGCTTGGAACGGGGCAACAATGAGCAGTTCTTC.

The chain links TRBV7-9 to TRBJ2-1; no firm D call. The length of the CDR3 is 13 residues. The V gene lost 3 bases and the J gene lost 3 bases, with 6 bases spanning the gap. The germline CDR1 and CDR2 sequences are SEHNR and FQNEAQ (reference sequence). This CDR3 is CASSFRGYNEQFF. Written as DNA, the CDR3 is TGTGCCAGCAGCTTTCGAGGCTACAATGAGCAGTTCTTC.

The J gene is TRBJ2-7, the V gene TRBV5-1, with D perhaps matching TRBD1 (11 bases). The ends were cut back, 5 bases at V and 7 bases at J, with 37 bases in the middle. CDR3 length: 20 amino acids. Germline CDR1 and CDR2: SGHRS and YFSETQ. The CDR3 protein is CASSAQPGQGVLAGAKEQYF. The DNA for the CDR3 is TGCGCCAGCAGTGCTCAGCCGGGACAGGGGGTTCTAGCGGGAGCAAAAGAGCAGTACTTC.